This T cell receptor (beta chain) appears in the sequencing data of a study of shared clonotypes between healthy human individuals. Method: immunoSEQ multiplex PCR; TCRdb's copy keeps in-frame clones and lacks some. The repertoire holds some 500,000 clones, with over 60% as singletons. V lost 5 bases to trimming and J lost 3 bases, with 2 bases between them. Germline assignment: CDR1 SNHLY and CDR2 FYNNEI. The CDR3 spans 11 residues. With unsorted samples, genomic DNA was obtained from tens of millions of PBMCs. The TCR comes from a middle-aged woman in good health. Some clones in this sample may be carry-over from other donors' samples. Sequencing was performed on PBMCs. This chain connects TRBV2 to TRBJ2-1, with unresolved D. The DNA for the CDR3 is TGTGCCAGCAGTATCTACAATGAGCAGTTCTTC. Residues: CASSIYNEQFF.